In this sample, the clone carrying this T cell receptor (beta chain) turned up a few times. The identical CDR3 is also encoded by other nucleotide sequences in the sample. The V and J ends lost 2 bases and 0 bases respectively, with 4 bases between them. The germline CDR1 and CDR2 sequences are SGHRS and YFSETQ. The CDR3 extends over 13 amino acids. Reverse transcribing all isolated RNA meant expressed TCRB transcripts were sequenced. The data were produced by immunoSEQ multiplex PCR, yet TCRdb's version contains in-frame clones alone and is incomplete. The profile shows some 400,000 clones, roughly 16% of them singletons. These data are taken from a study of beta chain features in type 1 diabetes.

The chain couples TRBV5-1 to TRBJ2-3; D is unclear. Sequences were obtained from naive CD4+ T cells from blood. The origin of this receptor is a woman younger than 30 in good health. The DNA for the CDR3 is TGCGCCAGCAGCTTCTCTAGCACAGATACGCAGTATTTT. As protein: CASSFSSTDTQYF.